This TCR beta chain is drawn from a study of liver allograft versus peripheral blood T cells. For the study at large: Graft-liver T cell receptor repertoires were compared against recipient peripheral blood repertoires. Study results and limitations: Reportedly, the T cell receptor repertoires present inside liver allografts differed from those in peripheral blood.

V was pared by 3 bases and J by 7 bases, with 10 bases of the junction left unmatched. The CDR3 contains 16 residues. Per germline, CDR1 DFQATT and CDR2 SNEGSKA (reference sequence). TCRdb reanalysed the reads using MiXCR and keeps one entry per CDR3 protein. The table records approximately 15,000 distinct CDR3 sequences, approximately 22% of them present only once. In the case of this clonotype: Its target is not known.

This sequence originates from a human patient who had a liver transplant. The T cells may partly be graft donor cells. The chain is built from TRBV20-1 and TRBJ2-1, with 12 bases aligning to TRBD1. CDR3 nucleotides: TGCAGTGCTAGGCACTGGGACAGGGGGCGTCGGAATGAGCAGTTCTTC. It codes for CSARHWDRGRRNEQFF.